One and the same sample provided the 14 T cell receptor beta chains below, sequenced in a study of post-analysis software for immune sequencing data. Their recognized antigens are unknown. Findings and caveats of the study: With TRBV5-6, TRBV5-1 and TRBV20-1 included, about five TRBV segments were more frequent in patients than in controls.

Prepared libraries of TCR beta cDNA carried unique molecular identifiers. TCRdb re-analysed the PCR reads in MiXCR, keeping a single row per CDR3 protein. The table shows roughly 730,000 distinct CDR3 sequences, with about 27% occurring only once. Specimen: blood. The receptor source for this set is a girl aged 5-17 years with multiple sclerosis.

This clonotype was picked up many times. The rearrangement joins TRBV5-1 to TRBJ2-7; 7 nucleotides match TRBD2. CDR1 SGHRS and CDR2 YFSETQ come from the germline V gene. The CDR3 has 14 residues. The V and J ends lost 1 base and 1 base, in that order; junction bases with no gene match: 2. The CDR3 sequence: CASSLSGGSYEQYF. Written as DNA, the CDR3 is TGCGCCAGCAGCTTGTCGGGGGGTTCCTACGAGCAGTACTTC.

The CDR3 protein is CASRRTGHPTDTQYF. CDR3 nucleotides: TGTGCCAGCAGACGGACAGGACACCCCACAGATACGCAGTATTTT. J is TRBJ2-3 and V is TRBV7-2, with TRBD1 identical over 7 bases. The CDR3 sequence is 15 residues long. Looked up from germline, CDR1 is SGHTA and CDR2 is FQGNSA. J lost 2 bases, V lost 6 bases, and 8 bases had no gene match. The whole variable domain, remainder taken from reference TRBV7-2 and TRBJ2-3, is GAGVSQSPSNKVTEKGKDVELRCDPISGHTALYWYRQSLGQGLEFLIYFQGNSAPDKSGLPSDRFSAERTGGSVSTLTIQRTQQEDSAVYLCASRRTGHPTDTQYFGPGTRLTVL.

The CDR3 DNA follows: TGCAGCGTCCTAACACAGGGGAATGGCTACACCTTC. Protein: CSVLTQGNGYTF. The V and J genes are TRBV29-1 and TRBJ1-2; 7 nucleotides match TRBD1. Germline assignment: CDR1 SQVTM and CDR2 ANQGSEA. After removal of 6 bases from V and 6 bases from J, the junction contained 7 bases not matched to a gene. The CDR3 is made up of 12 amino acids. Together with reference TRBV29-1 and TRBJ1-2, the CDR3 gives the full variable domain: SAVISQKPSRDICQRGTSLTIQCQVDSQVTMMFWYRQQPGQSLTLIATANQGSEATYESGFVIDKFPISRPNLTFSTLTVSNMSPEDSSIYLCSVLTQGNGYTFGSGTRLTVV.

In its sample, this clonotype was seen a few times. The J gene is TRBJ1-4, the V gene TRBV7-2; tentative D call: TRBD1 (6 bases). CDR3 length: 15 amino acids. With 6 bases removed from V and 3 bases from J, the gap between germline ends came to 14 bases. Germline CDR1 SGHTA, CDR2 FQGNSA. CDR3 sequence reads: CASSSTGLANEKLFF. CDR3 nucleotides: TGTGCCAGCAGTTCCACAGGGTTGGCTAATGAAAAACTGTTTTTT. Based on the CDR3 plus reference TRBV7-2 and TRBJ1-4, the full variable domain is GAGVSQSPSNKVTEKGKDVELRCDPISGHTALYWYRQSLGQGLEFLIYFQGNSAPDKSGLPSDRFSAERTGGSVSTLTIQRTQQEDSAVYLCASSSTGLANEKLFFGSGTQLSVL.

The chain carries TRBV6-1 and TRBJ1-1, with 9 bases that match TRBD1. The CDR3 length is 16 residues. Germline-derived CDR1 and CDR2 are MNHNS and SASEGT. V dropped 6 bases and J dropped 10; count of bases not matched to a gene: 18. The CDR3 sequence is CASSDPDEYRGLGAFF. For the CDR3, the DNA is TGTGCCAGCAGCGACCCAGATGAATACAGGGGGCTCGGAGCTTTCTTT.

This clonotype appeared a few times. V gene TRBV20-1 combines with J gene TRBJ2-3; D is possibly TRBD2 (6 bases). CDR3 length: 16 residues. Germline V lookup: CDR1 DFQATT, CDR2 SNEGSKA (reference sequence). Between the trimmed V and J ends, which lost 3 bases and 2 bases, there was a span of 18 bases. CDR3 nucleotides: TGCAGTGCTAGTGGAAGGGCTAGCGAAGTCACAGATACGCAGTATTTT. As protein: CSASGRASEVTDTQYF.

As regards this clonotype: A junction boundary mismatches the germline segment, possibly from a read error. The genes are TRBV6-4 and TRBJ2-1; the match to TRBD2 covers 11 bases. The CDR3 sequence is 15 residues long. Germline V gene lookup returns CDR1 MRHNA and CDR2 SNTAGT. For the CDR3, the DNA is TGTGCCGGCAGTGTAACGACTAGCGGGGAGAATGAGCAGTTCTTC. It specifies CAGSVTTSGENEQFF.

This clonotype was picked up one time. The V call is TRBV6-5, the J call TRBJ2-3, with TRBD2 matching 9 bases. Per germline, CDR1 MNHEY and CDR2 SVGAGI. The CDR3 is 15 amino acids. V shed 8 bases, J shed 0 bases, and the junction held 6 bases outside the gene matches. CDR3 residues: CASRERGVSTDTQYF. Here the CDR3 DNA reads TGTGCCAGCCGTGAGCGGGGGGTTAGCACAGATACGCAGTATTTT.

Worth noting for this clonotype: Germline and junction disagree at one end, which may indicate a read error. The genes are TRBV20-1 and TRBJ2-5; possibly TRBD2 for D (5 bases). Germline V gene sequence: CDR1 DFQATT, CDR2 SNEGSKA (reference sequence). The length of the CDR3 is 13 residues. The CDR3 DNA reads TGCAGTGCTCTCCGGGATACCAGAACGACCAAGTACTTC. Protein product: CSALRDTRTTKYF.

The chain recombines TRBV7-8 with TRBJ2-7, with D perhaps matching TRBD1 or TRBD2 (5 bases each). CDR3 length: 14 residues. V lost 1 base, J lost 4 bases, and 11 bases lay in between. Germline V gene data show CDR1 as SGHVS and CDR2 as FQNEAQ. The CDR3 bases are TGTGCCAGCAGCTTAGATGCAGGGAGTTACGAGCAGTACTTC. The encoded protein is CASSLDAGSYEQYF.

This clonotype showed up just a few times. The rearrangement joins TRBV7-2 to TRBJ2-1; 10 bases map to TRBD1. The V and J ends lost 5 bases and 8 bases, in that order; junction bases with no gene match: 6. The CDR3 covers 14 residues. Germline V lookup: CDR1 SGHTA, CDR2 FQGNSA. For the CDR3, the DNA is TGTGCCAGCAGCCCTGGGGACAGGGGCGATGAGCAGTTCTTC. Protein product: CASSPGDRGDEQFF. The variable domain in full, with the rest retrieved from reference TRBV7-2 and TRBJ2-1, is GAGVSQSPSNKVTEKGKDVELRCDPISGHTALYWYRQSLGQGLEFLIYFQGNSAPDKSGLPSDRFSAERTGGSVSTLTIQRTQQEDSAVYLCASSPGDRGDEQFFGPGTRLTVL.

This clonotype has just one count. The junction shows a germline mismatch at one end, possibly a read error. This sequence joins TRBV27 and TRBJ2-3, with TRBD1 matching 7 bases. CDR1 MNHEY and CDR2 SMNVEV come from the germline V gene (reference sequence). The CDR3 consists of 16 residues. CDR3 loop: CAGSLAPDRSTDTQYF. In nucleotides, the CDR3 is TGTGCCGGCAGTTTAGCGCCGGACAGGAGCACAGATACGCAGTATTTT.

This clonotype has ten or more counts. CDR3 DNA: TGTGCCAGCAGTTACGGTGGCAATGAGCAGTTCTTC. Encoded protein: CASSYGGNEQFF. The chain carries TRBV6-5 and TRBJ2-1; D call uncertain. Trimming removed 2 bases at V and 6 bases at J, with 5 bases between. Looked up from germline, CDR1 is MNHEY and CDR2 is SVGAGI. This CDR3 comprises 12 residues.

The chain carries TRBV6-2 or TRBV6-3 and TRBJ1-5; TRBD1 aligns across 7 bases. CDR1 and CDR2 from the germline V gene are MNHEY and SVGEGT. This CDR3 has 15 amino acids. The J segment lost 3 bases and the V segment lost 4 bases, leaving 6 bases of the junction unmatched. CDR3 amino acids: CASSCSGQPNQPQHF. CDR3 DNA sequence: TGTGCCAGCAGTTGCTCGGGACAGCCCAATCAGCCCCAGCATTTT.